Listed here are 2 T cell receptor beta chains from one sample, sequenced in a study of CD8 T cells in ankylosing spondylitis. TCRdb recomputed calls from the 5' RACE reads with MiXCR, one row per CDR3 protein. The sample includes 150,000 to 200,000 distinct CDR3 sequences, roughly 31% of them seen just once. Sequencing used synovial fluid, either unsorted or a sorted T cell fraction (not recorded which). Source of these receptors: a male donor with ankylosing spondylitis.

The chain couples TRBV5-6 to TRBJ2-3; D not certain. Trimming cost V 4 bases and J 0 bases, with 6 bases left between them. This CDR3 region has 13 residues. Germline CDR1 reads SGHDT; CDR2 reads YYEEEE. CDR3 DNA: TGTGCCAGCAGCAGAGTTAGCACAGATACGCAGTATTTT. Amino acids: CASSRVSTDTQYF.

This clonotype was seen a handful of times. The CDR3 spells CASSYVAGSRAFF. As DNA, the CDR3 is TGTGCCAGCAGTTACGTGGCAGGGAGCCGGGCTTTCTTT. This chain uses TRBV6-2 or TRBV6-3 with TRBJ1-1; a weak D match, TRBD1 (5 bases). This CDR3 contains 13 residues. The germline V and J ends were trimmed by 2 bases and 11 bases, with 15 bases remaining between them. CDR1 MNHEY and CDR2 SVGEGT come from the germline V gene.